This entry features one T cell receptor (beta chain) sequence. What it binds is not known. Original analysis: The study's classifier, a distant-metastasis tool for papillary thyroid cancer, was built using CDR3 differences across clinicopathological groups. TCRdb re-analyzed the PCR reads through MiXCR. The V and J calls and clone size come from TCRdb's table, not from the authors' own analysis. The sample has almost 35,000 clones; 35% are singletons. This specimen belongs to a study of metastatic and nonmetastatic thyroid tumors. For the study at large: Patients with malignant and benign thyroid disease provided blood and tumor or nodule tissue, whose repertoires were compared.

All patients reached thyroid surgery having received no treatment beforehand. The V gene lost 6 bases and the J gene lost 0 bases, with 7 bases spanning the gap. Germline-derived CDR1 and CDR2 are PRHDT and FYEKMQ (reference sequence). This CDR3 has 13 residues. Whole-study results and caveats: As reported, TCR beta diversity in blood and tumor was significantly higher in malignant thyroid tumors than in benign nodules.

The receptor comes from a female donor with papillary thyroid cancer or a benign thyroid nodule (not recorded which). Some clones in this sample may be carry-over from other donors' samples. V is TRBV13 and J is TRBJ2-3, with no clear D. Sequences were obtained from tumor tissue. The CDR3 reads CASSRSSTDTQYF. Written as DNA, the CDR3 is TGTGCCAGCAGTCGGAGTAGCACAGATACGCAGTATTTT.